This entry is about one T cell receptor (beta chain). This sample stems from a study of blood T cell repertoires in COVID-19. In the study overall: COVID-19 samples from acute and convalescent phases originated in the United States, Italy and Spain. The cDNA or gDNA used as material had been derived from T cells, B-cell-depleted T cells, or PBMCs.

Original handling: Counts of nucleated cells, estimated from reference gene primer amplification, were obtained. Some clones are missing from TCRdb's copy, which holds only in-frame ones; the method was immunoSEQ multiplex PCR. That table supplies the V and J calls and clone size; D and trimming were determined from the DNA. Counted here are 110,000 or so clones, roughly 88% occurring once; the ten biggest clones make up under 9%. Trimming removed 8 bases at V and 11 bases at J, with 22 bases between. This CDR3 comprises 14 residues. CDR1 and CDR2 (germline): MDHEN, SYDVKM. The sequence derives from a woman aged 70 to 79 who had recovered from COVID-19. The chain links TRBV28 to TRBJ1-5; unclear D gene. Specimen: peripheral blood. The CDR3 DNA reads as TGTGCCAGCTACGTCAATTCTTGGGGAGGGTCCCAGCATTTT. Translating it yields CASYVNSWGGSQHF.